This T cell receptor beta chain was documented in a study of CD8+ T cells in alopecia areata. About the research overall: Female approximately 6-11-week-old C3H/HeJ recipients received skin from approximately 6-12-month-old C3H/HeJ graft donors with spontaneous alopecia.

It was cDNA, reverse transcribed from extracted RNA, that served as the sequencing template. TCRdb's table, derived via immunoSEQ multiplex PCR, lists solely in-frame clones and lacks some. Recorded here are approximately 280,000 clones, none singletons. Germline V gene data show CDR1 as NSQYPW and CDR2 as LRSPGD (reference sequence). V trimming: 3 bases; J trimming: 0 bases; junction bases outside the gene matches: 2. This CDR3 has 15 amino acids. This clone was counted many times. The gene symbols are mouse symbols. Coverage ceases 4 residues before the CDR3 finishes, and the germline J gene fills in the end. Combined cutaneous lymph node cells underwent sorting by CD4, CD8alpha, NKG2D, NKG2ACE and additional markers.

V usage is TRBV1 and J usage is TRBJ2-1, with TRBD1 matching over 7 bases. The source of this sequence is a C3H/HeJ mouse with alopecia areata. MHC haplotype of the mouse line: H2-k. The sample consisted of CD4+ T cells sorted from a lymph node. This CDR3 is CTCSATGLNYAEQFF. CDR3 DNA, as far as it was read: TGCACCTGCAGTGCGACAGGGCTTAACTATGCT.